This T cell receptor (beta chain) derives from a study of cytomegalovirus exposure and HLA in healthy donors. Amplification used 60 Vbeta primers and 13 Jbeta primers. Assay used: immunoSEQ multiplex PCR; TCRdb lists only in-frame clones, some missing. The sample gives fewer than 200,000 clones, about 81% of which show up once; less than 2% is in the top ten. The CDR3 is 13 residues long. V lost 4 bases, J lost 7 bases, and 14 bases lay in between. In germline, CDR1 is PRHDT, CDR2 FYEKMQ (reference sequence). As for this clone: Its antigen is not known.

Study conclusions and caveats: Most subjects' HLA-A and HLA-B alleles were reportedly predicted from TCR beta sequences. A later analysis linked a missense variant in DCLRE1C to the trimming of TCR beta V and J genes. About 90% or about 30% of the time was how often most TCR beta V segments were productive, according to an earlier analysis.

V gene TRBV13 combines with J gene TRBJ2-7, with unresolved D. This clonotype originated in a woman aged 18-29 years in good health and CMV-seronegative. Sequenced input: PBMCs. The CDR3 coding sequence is TGTGCCAGCAGCTCCGAATTCAGGAAAGAGCAGTACTTC. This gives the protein CASSSEFRKEQYF.